One T cell receptor (beta chain) is described in this entry. Antigen unknown. Assay used: immunoSEQ multiplex PCR; TCRdb lists only in-frame clones, some missing. Among 34,000 or so clones listed, 85% to 90% were seen once. This entry comes from a study of regulatory dendritic cells for organ transplantation. Germline V gene lookup returns CDR1 SGHTS and CDR2 YDEGEE. CDR3 size: 14 residues. The junction had 4 bases not matched to a gene; V was cut back by 3 bases and J by 3 bases. Study results and caveats: Between individuals, the alloreactive memory CD8+ T cell pool differed considerably. Mature dendritic cells appeared to drive more memory CD8+ clonal expansion than regulatory ones. Memory T cells were less diverse than naive, with memory CD8+ most oligoclonal. Resting memory CD8+ T cells held the most alloreactive clonotypes.

The receptor was isolated from a human donor in good health. The chain has TRBV5-8 and TRBJ2-5, with 8 bases that match TRBD1. The sample comprised naive CD4+ T cells from blood. Subset here: CD45RA+ naive T cells. CDR3 sequence: CASSWRQGKETQYF. In DNA, the CDR3 is TGTGCCAGCAGCTGGAGACAGGGGAAAGAGACCCAGTACTTC.